This T cell receptor beta chain appears in the sequencing data of a study of TIL therapy for anti-PD-1-resistant metastatic lung cancer. Time point specified: pre-treatment sample, taken before nivolumab and TIL therapy. The germline gives CDR1 MNHEY, CDR2 SVGAGI. The V and J ends lost 0 bases and 3 bases respectively, with 5 bases between them. CDR3 length equals 13 residues. This was the immunoSEQ v3 assay. Here immunoSEQ multiplex PCR was the method, and the copy in TCRdb shows in-frame clones only, minus some. Here the sample spans some 60,000 clones, 70% to 75% being singletons. Here the sequenced sample was blood, taken at baseline. The clonotype was recovered from a person aged 25-85 years with non-small cell lung cancer. The chain recombines TRBV6-5 with TRBJ1-2; D is ambiguous. This CDR3 reads CASSYSYYYGYTF. In DNA, the CDR3 is TGTGCCAGCAGTTACTCGTATTACTATGGCTACACCTTC.